This T cell receptor (beta chain) was identified in a study of early T cells in non-severe SARS-CoV-2 infection. Study-wide background: Sequencing targeted bulk RNA from unsorted whole blood, leaving chains unpaired.

Molecules of cDNA were individually given unique molecular identifiers that were attached to them. TCRdb reprocessed the 5' RACE reads with MiXCR, giving one entry per CDR3 protein. Of 50,000 to 60,000 distinct CDR3 sequences listed, about 7.7% are singletons. Study-wide points: Database matching using VDJdb favored anti-spike CD8 responses, with private and CD4 specificities left missing.

The CDR3 runs to 17 residues. Germline CDR1 and CDR2: SGHRS and YFSETQ. V shed 4 bases and J 10 bases; nucleotides not matched to a gene: 17. This clonotype was counted between two and nine times. Its antigen is still unknown. The clonotype comes from an adult who was a healthcare worker with PCR-confirmed SARS-CoV-2 infection or an uninfected control (not recorded which). Sequenced: whole blood. V and J are TRBV5-1 and TRBJ1-6; TRBD1 matches at 7 bases. This CDR3 reads CASSPTPTGNDASPLHF. The CDR3, as DNA: TGCGCCAGCAGCCCTACCCCGACAGGGAATGACGCCTCACCCCTCCACTTT. Together with reference TRBV5-1 and TRBJ1-6, the CDR3 gives the full variable domain: KAGVTQTPRYLIKTRGQQVTLSCSPISGHRSVSWYQQTPGQGLQFLFEYFSETQRNKGNFPGRFSGRQFSNSRSEMNVSTLELGDSALYLCASSPTPTGNDASPLHFGNGTRLTVT.